Presented here are 3 T cell receptor beta chains from one specimen sequenced in a study of T cell responses to AZD1222 COVID-19 vaccine. Clones were sequenced by immunoSEQ multiplex PCR, and TCRdb holds only the in-frame ones, with some missing. Here the sample spans about 120,000 clones, approximately 86% being singletons. The specimen was peripheral blood, collected on day 0 of AZD1222 vaccination. These receptors were collected from an adult in good health.

The CDR3 sequence: CATSDSGPTGELFF. The CDR3 DNA is TGTGCCACCAGTGACTCGGGGCCCACCGGGGAGCTGTTTTTT. The chain couples TRBV24-1 to TRBJ2-2; D possibly matches TRBD1 or TRBD2 (5 bases each). CDR3 size: 14 residues. Germline CDR1 is KGHDR and CDR2 is SFDVKD. V was shortened by 4 bases and J by 4 bases, with 9 bases between the two germline ends.

The genes are TRBV2 and TRBJ1-1; D is perhaps TRBD1 (5 bases). This CDR3 is 15 amino acids long. V was pared by 3 bases and J by 6 bases, with 17 bases between. Germline V lookup: CDR1 SNHLY, CDR2 FYNNEI. The CDR3 region has the DNA TGTGCCAGCAGTGAGGCAGGGTATAGGCTCGCTGAAGCTTTCTTT. It is translated as CASSEAGYRLAEAFF.

V is TRBV27 and J is TRBJ2-2; TRBD1 agrees at 7 bases. V lost 6 bases and J lost 4; bases outside the gene matches: 5. In germline, CDR1 is MNHEY, CDR2 SMNVEV (reference sequence). The CDR3 totals 14 residues. CDR3 loop: CASRTQGRTGELFF. DNA for the CDR3: TGTGCCAGCAGAACACAGGGGCGCACCGGGGAGCTGTTTTTT.